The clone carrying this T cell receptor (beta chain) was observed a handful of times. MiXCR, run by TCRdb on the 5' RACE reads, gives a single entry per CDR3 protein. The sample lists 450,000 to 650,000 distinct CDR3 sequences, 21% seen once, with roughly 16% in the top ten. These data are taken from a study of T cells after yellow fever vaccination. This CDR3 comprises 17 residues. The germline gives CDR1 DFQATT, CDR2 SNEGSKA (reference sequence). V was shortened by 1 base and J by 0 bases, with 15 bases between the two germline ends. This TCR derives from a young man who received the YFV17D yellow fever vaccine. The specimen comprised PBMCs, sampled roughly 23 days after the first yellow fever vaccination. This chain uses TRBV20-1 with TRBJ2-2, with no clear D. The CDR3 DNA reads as TGCAGTGCTAGAGCGGGTACCAAAATCCCGAACACCGGGGAGCTGTTTTTT. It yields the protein CSARAGTKIPNTGELFF.